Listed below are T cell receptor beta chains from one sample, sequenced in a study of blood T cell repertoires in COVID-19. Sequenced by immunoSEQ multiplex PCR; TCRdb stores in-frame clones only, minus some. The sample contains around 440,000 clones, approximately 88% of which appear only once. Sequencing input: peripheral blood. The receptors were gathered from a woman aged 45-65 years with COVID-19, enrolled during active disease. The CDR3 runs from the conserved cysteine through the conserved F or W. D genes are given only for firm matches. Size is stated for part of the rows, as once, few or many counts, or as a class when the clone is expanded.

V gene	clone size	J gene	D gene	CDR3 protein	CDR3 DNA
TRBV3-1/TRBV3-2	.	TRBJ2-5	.	CASSQGRGPLETQYF	TGTGCCAGCAGCCAAGGGCGGGGGCCACTGGAGACCCAGTACTTC
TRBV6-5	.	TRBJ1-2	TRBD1	CASSYGQGAIDGYTF	TGTGCCAGCAGTTACGGACAGGGGGCGATTGATGGCTACACCTTC
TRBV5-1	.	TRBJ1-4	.	CASRVVYRRVEKLFF	TGCGCCAGCAGGGTCGTGTACAGGAGGGTTGAAAAACTGTTTTTT
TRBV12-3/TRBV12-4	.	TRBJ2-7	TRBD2	CASSLGGLSEQYF	TGTGCCAGCAGTTTGGGAGGGCTCAGCGAGCAGTACTTC
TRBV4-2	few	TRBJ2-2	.	CASSQDGRGRSSVELFF	TGTGCCAGCAGCCAAGATGGCAGGGGGAGGTCATCCGTCGAGCTGTTTTTT
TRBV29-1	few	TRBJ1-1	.	CSVELVQLSGAFF	TGCAGCGTTGAACTGGTACAGCTTTCTGGGGCTTTCTTT
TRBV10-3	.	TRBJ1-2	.	CAISERGKGYTF	TGTGCCATCAGTGAGCGGGGGAAGGGCTACACCTTC
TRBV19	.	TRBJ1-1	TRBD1	CASSLIQGAEAFF	TGTGCCAGTAGTCTTATACAGGGGGCTGAAGCTTTCTTT
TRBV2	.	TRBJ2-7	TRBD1	CARSGTGGYEQYF	TGTGCCAGATCCGGGACAGGGGGCTACGAGCAGTACTTC
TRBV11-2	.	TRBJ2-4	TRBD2	CASSLESAGGNIQYF	TGTGCCAGCAGCTTAGAGTCGGCGGGGGGTAACATTCAGTACTTC
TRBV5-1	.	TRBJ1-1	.	CASSLGNRYTEAFF	TGCGCCAGCAGCTTGGGAAACAGATACACTGAAGCTTTCTTT
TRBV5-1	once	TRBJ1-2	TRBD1	CASSLRQGTNYGYTF	TGCGCCAGCAGCCTCCGACAGGGGACGAACTATGGCTACACCTTC
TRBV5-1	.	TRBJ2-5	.	CASSPTGGEETQYF	TGCGCCAGCAGCCCAACAGGGGGGGAAGAGACCCAGTACTTC
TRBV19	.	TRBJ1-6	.	CASSIDGTGLGSPLHF	TGTGCCAGTAGTATAGACGGAACAGGCCTTGGTTCACCCCTCCACTTT
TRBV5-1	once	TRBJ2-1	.	CASSPGLVNEQFF	TGCGCCAGCAGCCCCGGACTGGTCAATGAGCAGTTCTTC
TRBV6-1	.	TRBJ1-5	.	CASSEVGVQPQHF	TGTGCCAGCAGTGAGGTCGGGGTTCAGCCCCAGCATTTT
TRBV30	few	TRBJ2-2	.	CAWISPVSRGELFF	TGTGCCTGGATCTCCCCAGTCAGTCGAGGGGAGCTGTTTTTT
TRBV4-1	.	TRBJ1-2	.	CASSQEDWGGYTF	TGCGCCAGCAGCCAAGAGGACTGGGGTGGCTACACCTTC